Included here is one TCR beta chain sequence, with context. Its antigen remains unidentified. 60 Vbeta and 13 Jbeta primers were used in PCR. Produced via immunoSEQ multiplex PCR; TCRdb's table is partial and in-frame only. Of about 170,000 clones in the sample, around 80% are singletons; the top ten hold about 1.9%. The record originates from a study of cytomegalovirus exposure and HLA in healthy donors. Study conclusions and caveats: Later analysis demonstrated an association between a missense DCLRE1C variant and TCR beta V- and J-gene trimming. Across donors, most TCRs were seen rarely, yet some public ones were widespread.

V shed 5 bases and J shed 7 bases, with 14 bases lying between them. Germline V gene sequence: CDR1 MGHDK, CDR2 SYGVNS. The CDR3 is made up of 13 amino acids. At collection, donors were nominally healthy, but unrecorded immune exposures were probable. The rearrangement uses TRBV25-1 and TRBJ1-2; no clear D. The receptor was isolated from a woman aged 30 to 39 in good health and CMV-seropositive. The source material was PBMCs. CDR3 bases: TGTGCCAGCAGTACCCGTCCCGAGGGTGGCTACACCTTC. Translated: CASSTRPEGGYTF.